The T cell receptor (beta chain) under discussion was sequenced for a study of shared clonotypes between healthy human individuals (dated by TCRdb to 2020 to 2021). About the full investigation: The cohort included three men and a couple of women between 18 and 49 years of age. For each donor, three plates each were used for CD4 naive and CD4 memory, two plates were used for CD8 naive, and one plate was used for CD8 memory. The study deeply sequenced blood TCR repertoires of five healthy adults to estimate repertoire size and the extent of clonotype sharing between individuals. To increase sequencing depth and limit assay-specific biases, different laboratories used diverse techniques to prepare libraries and sequence TCR repertoires. Each donor's leukapheresis produced roughly between about 0.85 and 10 billion PBMCs.

CD8 naive samples consisted of CD45RO-negative cells that were positively selected for CCR7, yielding a CD45RA+CCR7+ population without TemRA cells. Donors were healthy HIV-negative adults with no recently reported acute infections or vaccinations. All donors were Caucasian adults living in Nashville, Tennessee, USA. After blood collection by leukapheresis, PBMCs were isolated using Ficoll-Histopaque density gradient centrifugation and then cryopreserved in the vapor phase of liquid nitrogen. Analytical flow cytometry was used to check the purity and quantity of each magnetically sorted T cell population. From each sorted fraction, genomic DNA was isolated and quantified by UV absorbance on a Nanodrop 2000c. As regards this clone: Its antigen remains undetermined. Qualities for individual bases were not recorded, and no much larger clone is one base off.

Beyond this particular receptor, the publication reports: Naive subsets generally had larger estimated clonotype richness than memory subsets. Incomplete sequencing was indicated by rarefaction of sorted-subset datasets, despite the large sequencing depth. Sampling was restricted to blood, and TCR repertoires in tissue are likely to differ from TCR repertoires in blood. Based on pairwise subsampling, the degree of clonotype sharing among donors was expected to be affected by sequencing depth. Sharing across a few donors was observed for about 5% of naive CD4, under 4% of naive CD8, about 2.3% of memory CD4, and roughly 0.4% of memory CD8 clonotypes. Because the study included a small number of donors, the genetic and exposure-history diversity represented was limited. Compared with non-shared clonotypes, clonotypes shared by all four sorted-subset donors had higher generation probabilities.

Cut back by 4 bases and 7 bases, the V and J ends lie 8 bases apart. The CDR3 sequence holds 13 residues, the cysteine and phenylalanine included. Left in the record is the CDR3 DNA by itself, 39 bases read in frame from the first base. Taken from the germline V gene (reference sequence), the CDR1 and CDR2 loops are SEHNR and FQNEAQ. Using the deep immunoSEQ assay, multiplex PCR amplified TCR CDR3 regions from genomic DNA. Extracted genomic DNA from each cell subset was distributed evenly across all wells of several immunoSEQ 96-well plates, and each plate was treated as a replicate. Each replicate PCR for sorted subsets received roughly 0.2 ug genomic DNA, equal to about 30,000 T cell genomes. Purified libraries were measured with a Qubit 3.0 fluorometer, size-checked on a Bioanalyzer 2100, and measured again with the KAPA Library Quantification kit. A separate single-read 150-cycle Illumina NextSeq 550 flow cell was used to sequence each immunoSEQ 96-well plate. The study's own analysis went as follows. Because only junctional sequences without quality scores were contained in the immunoSEQ output, filtering matching that applied to full-length reads could not be performed. To assign V/J genes and CDR3, sequences were annotated using PyIR, a Python wrapper for IgBLAST v1.9, with IMGT germline references. Reads were filtered out if the reads had weak V/J assignments (E-value above 1e-6), no CDR3, stop codons, out-of-frame junctions, or ambiguous translated residues. V3J clonotypes were defined as sequences sharing the same inferred V gene, J gene, and CDR3 amino acid sequence. To compute the percentage overlap between repertoires, the number of shared unique clonotypes was divided by the size of the smaller repertoire. Three approaches were used to assess repertoire richness: RTK rarefaction, the Chao1 estimator, and Recon v2.1 estimates of unobserved clonotypes. OLGA was used to compute generation probabilities for all TCRbeta clonotypes that the gDNA method yielded from a handful of donors. TCRdb provides this immuneACCESS table in a form limited to in-frame rearrangements. Some clones are lacking; in checked studies, under half of them reflect an unresolved V gene, and why the rest are absent is not known. V and J calls and clone size come straight from that table; D and trimming were deduced from the DNA. The sample yields about 2.1 million clones; just over 90% were counted once. More than 1.5% of the sample lies in the top ten.

The TCR comes from a man aged 18 to 35 in good health. Some clones in this sample may be carry-over from other donors' samples. The V and J genes are TRBV7-9 and TRBJ1-6, with the D gene call left open. The sample comprised naive CD8+ T cells from PBMCs. The cell subset or site label of this sample denotes: CD45RA+CCR7+. The sequenced DNA is TGTGCCAGCAGCTCTTTGATAAATTCACCCCTCCACTTT. Translation gives CASSSLINSPLHF.